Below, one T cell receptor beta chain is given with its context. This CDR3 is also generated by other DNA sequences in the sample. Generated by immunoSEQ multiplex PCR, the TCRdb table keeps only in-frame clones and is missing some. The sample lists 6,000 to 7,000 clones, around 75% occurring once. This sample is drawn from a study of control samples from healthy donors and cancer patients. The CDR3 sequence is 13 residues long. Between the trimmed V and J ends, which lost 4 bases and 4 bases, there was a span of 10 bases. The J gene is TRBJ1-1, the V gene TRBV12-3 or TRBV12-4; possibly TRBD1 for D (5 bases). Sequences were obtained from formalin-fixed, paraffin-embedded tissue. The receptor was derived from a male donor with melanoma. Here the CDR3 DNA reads TGTGCCAGCAGTTGGGGGGAGGGCACTGAAGCTTTCTTT. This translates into CASSWGEGTEAFF.